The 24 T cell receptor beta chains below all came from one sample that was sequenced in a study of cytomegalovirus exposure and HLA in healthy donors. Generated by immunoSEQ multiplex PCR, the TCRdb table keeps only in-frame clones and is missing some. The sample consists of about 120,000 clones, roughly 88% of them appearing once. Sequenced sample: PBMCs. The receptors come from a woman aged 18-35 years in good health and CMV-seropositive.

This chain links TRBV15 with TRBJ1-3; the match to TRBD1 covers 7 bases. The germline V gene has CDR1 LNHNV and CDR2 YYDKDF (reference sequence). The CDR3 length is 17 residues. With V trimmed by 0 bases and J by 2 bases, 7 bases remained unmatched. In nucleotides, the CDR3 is TGTGCCACCAGCAGAGATAGTCCGACAGGGCCTGGAAACACCATATATTTT. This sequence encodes CATSRDSPTGPGNTIYF.

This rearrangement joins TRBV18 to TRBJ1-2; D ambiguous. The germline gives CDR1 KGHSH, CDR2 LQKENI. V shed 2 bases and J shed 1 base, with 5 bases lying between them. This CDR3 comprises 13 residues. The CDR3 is CASSPTGNYGYTF. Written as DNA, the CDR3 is TGTGCCAGCTCACCAACGGGTAACTATGGCTACACCTTC.

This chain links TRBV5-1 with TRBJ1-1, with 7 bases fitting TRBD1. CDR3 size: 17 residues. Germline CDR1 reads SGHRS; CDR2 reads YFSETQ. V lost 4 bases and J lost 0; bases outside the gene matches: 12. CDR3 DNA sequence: TGCGCCAGCAGCGGACGGACAGGCGCCAACATGAACACTGAAGCTTTCTTT. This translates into CASSGRTGANMNTEAFF.

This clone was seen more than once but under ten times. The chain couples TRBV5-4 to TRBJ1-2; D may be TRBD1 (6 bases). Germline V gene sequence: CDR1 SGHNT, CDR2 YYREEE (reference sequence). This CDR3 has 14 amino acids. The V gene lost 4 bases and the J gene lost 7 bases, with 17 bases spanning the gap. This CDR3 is CASSPDSVTSGYTF. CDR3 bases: TGTGCCAGCAGCCCGGACAGTGTGACGTCTGGCTACACCTTC.

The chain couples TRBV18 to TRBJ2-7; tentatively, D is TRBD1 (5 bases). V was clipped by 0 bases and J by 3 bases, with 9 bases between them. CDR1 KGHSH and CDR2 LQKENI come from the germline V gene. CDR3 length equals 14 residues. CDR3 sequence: CASSPPGRIYEQYF. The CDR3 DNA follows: TGTGCCAGCTCACCACCGGGGCGGATCTACGAGCAGTACTTC.

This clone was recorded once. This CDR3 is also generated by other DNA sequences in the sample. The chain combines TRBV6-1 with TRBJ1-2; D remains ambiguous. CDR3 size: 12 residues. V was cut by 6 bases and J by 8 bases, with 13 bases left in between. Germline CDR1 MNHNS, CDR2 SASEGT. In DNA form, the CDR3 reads TGTGCCAGCAGCCCCAGCCGGGGAGGCTACACCTTC. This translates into CASSPSRGGYTF.

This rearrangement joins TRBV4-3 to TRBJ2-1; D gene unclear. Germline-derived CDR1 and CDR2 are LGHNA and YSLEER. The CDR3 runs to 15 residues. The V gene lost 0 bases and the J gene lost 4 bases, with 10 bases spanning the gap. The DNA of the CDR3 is TGCGCCAGCAGCCAAGATAAAGCCCTTTACAATGAGCAGTTCTTC. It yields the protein CASSQDKALYNEQFF.

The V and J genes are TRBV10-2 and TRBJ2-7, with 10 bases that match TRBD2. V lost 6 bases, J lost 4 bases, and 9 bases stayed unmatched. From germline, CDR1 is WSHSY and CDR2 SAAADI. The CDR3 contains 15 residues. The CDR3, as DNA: TGCGCCAGCAGGTCGACTAGCGGGCCCCAATACGAGCAGTACTTC. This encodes CASRSTSGPQYEQYF.

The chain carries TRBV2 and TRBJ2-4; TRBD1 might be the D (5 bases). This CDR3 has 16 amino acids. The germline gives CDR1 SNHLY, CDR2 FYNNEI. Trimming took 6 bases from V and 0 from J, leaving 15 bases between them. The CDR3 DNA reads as TGTGCCAGCAGCGCAGGACACCGACTAGCCAAAAACATTCAGTACTTC. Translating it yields CASSAGHRLAKNIQYF.

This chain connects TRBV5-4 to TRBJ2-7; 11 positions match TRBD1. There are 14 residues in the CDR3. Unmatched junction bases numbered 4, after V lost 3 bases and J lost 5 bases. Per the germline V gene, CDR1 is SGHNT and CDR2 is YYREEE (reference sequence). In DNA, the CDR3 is TGTGCCAGCAGCTCCAGGACAGGGGGCGACGAGCAGTACTTC. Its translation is CASSSRTGGDEQYF.

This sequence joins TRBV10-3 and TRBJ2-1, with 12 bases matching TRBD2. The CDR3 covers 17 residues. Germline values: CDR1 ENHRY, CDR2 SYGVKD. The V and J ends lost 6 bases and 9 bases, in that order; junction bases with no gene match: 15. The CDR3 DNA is TGTGCCATCAGCCCGACTAGCGGGAGTGGTGGGTTCGGTGAGCAGTTCTTC. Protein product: CAISPTSGSGGFGEQFF.

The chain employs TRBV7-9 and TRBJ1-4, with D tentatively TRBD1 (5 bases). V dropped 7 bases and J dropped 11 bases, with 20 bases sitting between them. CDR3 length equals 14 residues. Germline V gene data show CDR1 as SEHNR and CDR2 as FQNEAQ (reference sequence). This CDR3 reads CASTMPGDGGKLFF. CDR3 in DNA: TGTGCCAGCACCATGCCGGGGGACGGCGGTAAACTGTTTTTT.

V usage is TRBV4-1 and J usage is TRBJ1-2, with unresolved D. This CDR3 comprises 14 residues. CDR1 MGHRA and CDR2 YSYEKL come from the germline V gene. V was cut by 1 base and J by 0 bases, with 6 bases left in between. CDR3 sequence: CASSQAVANYGYTF. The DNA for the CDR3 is TGCGCCAGCAGCCAAGCTGTTGCTAACTATGGCTACACCTTC.

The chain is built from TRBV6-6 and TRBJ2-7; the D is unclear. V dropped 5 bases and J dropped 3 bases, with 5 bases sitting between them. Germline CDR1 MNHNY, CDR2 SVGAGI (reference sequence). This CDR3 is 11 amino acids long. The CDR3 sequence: CASSPSYEQYF. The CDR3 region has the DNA TGTGCCAGCAGTCCGAGCTACGAGCAGTACTTC.

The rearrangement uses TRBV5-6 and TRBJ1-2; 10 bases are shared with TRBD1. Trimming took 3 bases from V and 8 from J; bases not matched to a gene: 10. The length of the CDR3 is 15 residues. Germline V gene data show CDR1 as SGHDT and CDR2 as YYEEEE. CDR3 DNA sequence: TGTGCCAGCAGCTCAGGGGACAGGGGATTAAAGGGCTACACCTTC. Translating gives CASSSGDRGLKGYTF.

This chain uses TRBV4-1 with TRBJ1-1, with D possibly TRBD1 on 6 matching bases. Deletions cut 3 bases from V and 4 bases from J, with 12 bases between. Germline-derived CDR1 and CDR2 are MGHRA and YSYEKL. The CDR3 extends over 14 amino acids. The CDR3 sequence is CASSHGGRSTEAFF. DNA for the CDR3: TGCGCCAGCAGCCACGGGGGGCGGAGCACTGAAGCTTTCTTT.

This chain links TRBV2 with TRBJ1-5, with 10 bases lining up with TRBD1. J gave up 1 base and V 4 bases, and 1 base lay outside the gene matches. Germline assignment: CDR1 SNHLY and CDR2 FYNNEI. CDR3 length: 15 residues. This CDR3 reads CASSADRGSNQPQHF. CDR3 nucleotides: TGTGCCAGCAGTGCGGACAGGGGGAGCAATCAGCCCCAGCATTTT.

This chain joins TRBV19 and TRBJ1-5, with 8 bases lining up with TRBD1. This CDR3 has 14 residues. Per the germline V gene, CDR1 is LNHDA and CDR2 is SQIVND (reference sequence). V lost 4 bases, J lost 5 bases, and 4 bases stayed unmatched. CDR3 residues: CASSTTGGYQPQHF. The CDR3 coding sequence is TGTGCCAGTAGTACAACAGGGGGATATCAGCCCCAGCATTTT. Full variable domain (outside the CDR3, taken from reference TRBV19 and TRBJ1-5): DGGITQSPKYLFRKEGQNVTLSCEQNLNHDAMYWYRQDPGQGLRLIYYSQIVNDFQKGDIAEGYSVSREKKESFPLTVTSAQKNPTAFYLCASSTTGGYQPQHFGDGTRLSIL.

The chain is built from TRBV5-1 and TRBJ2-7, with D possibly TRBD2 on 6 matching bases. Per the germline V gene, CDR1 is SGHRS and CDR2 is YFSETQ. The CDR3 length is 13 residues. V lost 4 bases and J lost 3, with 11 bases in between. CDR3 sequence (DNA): TGCGCCAGCAGCCCGAGCGGGTACTACGAGCAGTACTTC. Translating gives CASSPSGYYEQYF.

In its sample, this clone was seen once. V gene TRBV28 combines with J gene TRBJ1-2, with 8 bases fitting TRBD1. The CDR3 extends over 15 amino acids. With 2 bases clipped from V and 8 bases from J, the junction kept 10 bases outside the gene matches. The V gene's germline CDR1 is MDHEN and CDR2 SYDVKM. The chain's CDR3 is CASSLPIGQGGGYTF. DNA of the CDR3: TGTGCCAGCAGTTTACCCATTGGACAGGGAGGGGGCTACACCTTC.

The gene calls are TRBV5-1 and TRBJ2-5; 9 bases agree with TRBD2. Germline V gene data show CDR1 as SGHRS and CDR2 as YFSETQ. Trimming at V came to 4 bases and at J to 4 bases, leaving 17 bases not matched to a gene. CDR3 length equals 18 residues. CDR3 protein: CASSLTTGTSLGAETQYF. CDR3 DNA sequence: TGCGCCAGCAGCCTCACAACCGGGACTAGCTTAGGGGCAGAGACCCAGTACTTC.

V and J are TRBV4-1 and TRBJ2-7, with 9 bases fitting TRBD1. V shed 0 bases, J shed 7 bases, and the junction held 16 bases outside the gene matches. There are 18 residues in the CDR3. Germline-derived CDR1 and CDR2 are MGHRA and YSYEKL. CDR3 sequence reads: CASSQDSSVGTGTGEQYF. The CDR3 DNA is TGCGCCAGCAGCCAAGACTCCTCGGTCGGGACAGGGACGGGGGAGCAGTACTTC.

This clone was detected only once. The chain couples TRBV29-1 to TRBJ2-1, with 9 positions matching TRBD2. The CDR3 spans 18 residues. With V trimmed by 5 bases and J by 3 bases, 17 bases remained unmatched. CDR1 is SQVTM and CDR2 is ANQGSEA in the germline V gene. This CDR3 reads CSVLFGMASGTLYNEQFF. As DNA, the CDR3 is TGCAGCGTTCTCTTTGGTATGGCTAGCGGGACTCTCTACAATGAGCAGTTCTTC.

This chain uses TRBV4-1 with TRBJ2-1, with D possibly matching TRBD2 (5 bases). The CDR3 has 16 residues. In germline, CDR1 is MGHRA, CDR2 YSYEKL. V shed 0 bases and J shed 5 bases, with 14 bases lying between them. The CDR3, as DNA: TGCGCCAGCAGCCAAGAAATTCAGAGAGGGAACAATGAGCAGTTCTTC. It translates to CASSQEIQRGNNEQFF.